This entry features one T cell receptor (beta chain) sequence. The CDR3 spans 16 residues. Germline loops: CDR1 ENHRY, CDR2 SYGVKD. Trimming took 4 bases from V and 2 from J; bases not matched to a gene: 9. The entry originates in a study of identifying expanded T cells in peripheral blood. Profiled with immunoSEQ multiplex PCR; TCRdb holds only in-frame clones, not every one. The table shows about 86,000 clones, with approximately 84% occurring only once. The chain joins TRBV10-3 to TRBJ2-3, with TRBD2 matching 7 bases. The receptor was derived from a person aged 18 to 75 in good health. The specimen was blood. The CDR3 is CAISGPGGTSTDTQYF. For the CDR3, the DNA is TGTGCCATCAGTGGGCCGGGGGGAACCTCCACAGATACGCAGTATTTT.